These T cell receptor beta chains were read from a single sample in a study of cytomegalovirus exposure and HLA in healthy donors. Assay used: immunoSEQ multiplex PCR; TCRdb lists only in-frame clones, some missing. The table includes under 200,000 clones, roughly 90% detected once. The sample consisted of PBMCs. All receptors derive from a woman in her twenties or thirties in good health and CMV-seronegative. Each CDR3 is given with its conserved first and last residue. Each record gives: D gene, clone size, J gene, V gene, CDR3 DNA, CDR3 protein. The D gene is left open where the match is weak. Clone sizes are given selectively: once, few, many, or a class where the clone is expanded.

TRBD1 | once | TRBJ2-1 | TRBV7-9 | TGTGCCAGCAGCCCAAGGATAGGACAGGGGGTACCCTACAATGAGCAGTTCTTC | CASSPRIGQGVPYNEQFF
- | once | TRBJ1-3 | TRBV5-1 | TGCGCCAGCAGCTCGACAGGTCAGTCTGGAAACACCATATATTTT | CASSSTGQSGNTIYF
TRBD2 | - | TRBJ2-7 | TRBV5-4 | TGTGCCAGCAGCGTACTAGCGGGCGAGCAGTACTTC | CASSVLAGEQYF
TRBD2 | - | TRBJ2-5 | TRBV2 | TGTGCCAGCCTTCTCCTAGCGGGAGTTTTGGAGACCCAGTACTTC | CASLLLAGVLETQYF
TRBD2 | - | TRBJ2-3 | TRBV7-8 | TGTGCCAGCAGCTGGGGTTGGAGGGAGGGAGATACGCAGTATTTT | CASSWGWREGDTQYF
- | - | TRBJ1-2 | TRBV2 | TGTGCCAGCAGTGAATTAGCCGGAGTTGACTATGGCTACACCTTC | CASSELAGVDYGYTF
- | - | TRBJ2-2 | TRBV2 | TGTGCCAGCAGTGAAATGCGGGAAGCCGGGGAGCTGTTTTTT | CASSEMREAGELFF
TRBD2 | - | TRBJ2-7 | TRBV19 | TGTGCCAGTAGTACCCAGCGGGAATACGAGCAGTACTTC | CASSTQREYEQYF
TRBD1 | - | TRBJ2-1 | TRBV19 | TGTGCCAGCCTACGCCGGGACAGCCTTGAGCAGTTCTTC | CASLRRDSLEQFF
- | - | TRBJ2-7 | TRBV4-1 | TGCGCCAGCAGCCCCCGGGACAACTACGAGCAGTACTTC | CASSPRDNYEQYF
- | - | TRBJ1-2 | TRBV5-1 | TGCACCAGCAGCCGGGACATGCCTGGCTACACCTTC | CTSSRDMPGYTF
- | - | TRBJ1-2 | TRBV28 | TGTGCCAGCAGTCCGGCCGGACAGAACTATGGCTACACCTTC | CASSPAGQNYGYTF
- | - | TRBJ2-5 | TRBV2 | TGTGCCACCACAGTACGCGTTACGAGACGGCCCCAAGAGACCCAGTACTTC | CATTVRVTRRPQETQYF
- | - | TRBJ2-6 | TRBV5-8 | TGTGCCAGCCGCCGCCGGAGCTCTGGGGCCAACGTCCTGACTTTC | CASRRRSSGANVLTF
TRBD2 | - | TRBJ2-3 | TRBV2 | TGTGCCAGCAGTACGGGACTAGCGGGAAACTCAGATACGCAGTATTTT | CASSTGLAGNSDTQYF
- | - | TRBJ2-7 | TRBV10-3 | TGTGCCATCAGTGAAAATTACAGATCCTACGAGCAGTACTTC | CAISENYRSYEQYF
TRBD1 | - | TRBJ1-5 | TRBV28 | TGTGCCAGCAGGCGGACAGGGGTCCCCAATCAGCCCCAGCATTTT | CASRRTGVPNQPQHF